This T cell receptor (beta chain) was recorded in a study of blood T cell repertoires in COVID-19. Sequenced by immunoSEQ multiplex PCR; TCRdb stores in-frame clones only, minus some. The sample carries 200,000 to 300,000 clones, 81% recorded once. V lost 3 bases and J lost 8; bases outside the gene matches: 7. Per germline, CDR1 MRHNA and CDR2 SNTAGT. This CDR3 is 15 amino acids long. The sequence was obtained from a woman of 80 years or more with acute or convalescent COVID-19. The sequencing sample was made of peripheral blood. This rearrangement joins TRBV6-4 to TRBJ1-4; TRBD1 aligns across 9 bases. Written as DNA, the CDR3 is TGTGCCAGCAGTGAGGCCGGGACAGGGAGCGAAAAACTGTTTTTT. It yields the protein CASSEAGTGSEKLFF.